This T cell receptor beta chain was obtained from a study of shared clonotypes between healthy human individuals. Study results and limitations: Genetic and exposure-history diversity was limited by the few donors.

This clone is a singleton in its sample. No antigen is known for it. The CDR3 length is 14 residues. Germline V gene sequence: CDR1 MGHRA, CDR2 YSYEKL. Trimming cost V 2 bases and J 3 bases; bases outside gene matches: 4. Sorted subsets were amplified in replicate PCRs using about 210 ng DNA, approximately 30,000 T cell genomes. Using immunoSEQ multiplex PCR, the repertoire was profiled, and TCRdb retains in-frame clones only, with some absent. Here the sample spans over 2 million clones, roughly 96% being singletons. J is TRBJ2-7 and V is TRBV4-1; TRBD1 matches 7 bases. Sample: naive CD4+ T cells sorted from blood. Regarding subset: CD45RA+ positively selected. This clonotype was obtained from a man aged 18 to 29 in good health. The CDR3 loop reads CASSQRTGSYEQYF. In DNA, the CDR3 is TGCGCCAGCAGCCAAAGGACAGGCAGCTACGAGCAGTACTTC.